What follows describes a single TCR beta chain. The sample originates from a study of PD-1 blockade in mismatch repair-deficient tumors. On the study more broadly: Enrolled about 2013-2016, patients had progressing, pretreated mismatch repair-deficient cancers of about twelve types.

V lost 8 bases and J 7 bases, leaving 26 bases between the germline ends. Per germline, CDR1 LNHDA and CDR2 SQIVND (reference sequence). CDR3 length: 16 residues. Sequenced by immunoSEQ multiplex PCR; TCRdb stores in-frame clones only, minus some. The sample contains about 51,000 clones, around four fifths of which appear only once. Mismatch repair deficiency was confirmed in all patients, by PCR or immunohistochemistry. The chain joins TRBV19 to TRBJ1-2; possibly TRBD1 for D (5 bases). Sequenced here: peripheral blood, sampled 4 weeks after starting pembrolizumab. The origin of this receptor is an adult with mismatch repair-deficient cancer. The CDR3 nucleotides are TGTGCCAGTTCCAGGGAGTCGGGACCGGGTTTAGGTGGCTACACCTTC. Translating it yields CASSRESGPGLGGYTF.